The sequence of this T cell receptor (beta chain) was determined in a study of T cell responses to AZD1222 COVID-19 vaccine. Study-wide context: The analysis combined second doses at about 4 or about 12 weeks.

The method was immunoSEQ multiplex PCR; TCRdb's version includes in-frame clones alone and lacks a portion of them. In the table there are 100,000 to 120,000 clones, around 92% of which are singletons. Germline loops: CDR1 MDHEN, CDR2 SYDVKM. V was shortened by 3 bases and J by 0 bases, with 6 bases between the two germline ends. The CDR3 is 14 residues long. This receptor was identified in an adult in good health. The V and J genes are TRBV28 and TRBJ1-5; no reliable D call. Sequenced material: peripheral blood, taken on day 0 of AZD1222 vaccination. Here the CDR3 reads CASSLLPSNQPQHF. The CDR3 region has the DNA TGTGCCAGCAGTTTGCTTCCTAGCAATCAGCCCCAGCATTTT.